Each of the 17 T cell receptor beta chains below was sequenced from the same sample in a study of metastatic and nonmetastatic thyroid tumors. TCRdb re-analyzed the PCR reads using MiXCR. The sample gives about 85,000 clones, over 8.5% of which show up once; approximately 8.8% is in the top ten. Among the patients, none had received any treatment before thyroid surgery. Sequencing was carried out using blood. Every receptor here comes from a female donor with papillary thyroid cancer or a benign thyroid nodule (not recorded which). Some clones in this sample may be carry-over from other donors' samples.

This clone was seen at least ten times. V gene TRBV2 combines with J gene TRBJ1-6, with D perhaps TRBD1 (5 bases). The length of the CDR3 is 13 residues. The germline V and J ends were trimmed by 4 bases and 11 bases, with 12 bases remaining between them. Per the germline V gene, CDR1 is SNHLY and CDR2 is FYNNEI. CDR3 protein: CASSAGTQTPLHF. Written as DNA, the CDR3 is TGTGCCAGCAGTGCCGGGACCCAAACACCCCTCCACTTT.

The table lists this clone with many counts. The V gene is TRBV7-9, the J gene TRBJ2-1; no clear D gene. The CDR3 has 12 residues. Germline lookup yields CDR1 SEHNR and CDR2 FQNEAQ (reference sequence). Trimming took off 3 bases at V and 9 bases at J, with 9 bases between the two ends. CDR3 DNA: TGTGCCAGCAGCTTCAATACAGCTGAGCAGTTCTTC. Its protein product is CASSFNTAEQFF.

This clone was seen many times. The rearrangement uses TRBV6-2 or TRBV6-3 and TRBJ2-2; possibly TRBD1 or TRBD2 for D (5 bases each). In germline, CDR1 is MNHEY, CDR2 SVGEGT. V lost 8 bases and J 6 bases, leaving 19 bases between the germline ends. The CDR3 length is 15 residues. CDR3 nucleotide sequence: TGTGCCAGCTGCCAAGAGGGGTATTCGGCCGGGGAGCTGTTTTTT. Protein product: CASCQEGYSAGELFF.

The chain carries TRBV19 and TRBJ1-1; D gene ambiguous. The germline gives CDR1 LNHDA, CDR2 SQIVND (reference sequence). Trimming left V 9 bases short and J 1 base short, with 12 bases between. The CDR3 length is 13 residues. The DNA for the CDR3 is TGTGCCAGCTGTCCGGCCTGGAACACTGAAGCTTTCTTT. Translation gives CASCPAWNTEAFF.

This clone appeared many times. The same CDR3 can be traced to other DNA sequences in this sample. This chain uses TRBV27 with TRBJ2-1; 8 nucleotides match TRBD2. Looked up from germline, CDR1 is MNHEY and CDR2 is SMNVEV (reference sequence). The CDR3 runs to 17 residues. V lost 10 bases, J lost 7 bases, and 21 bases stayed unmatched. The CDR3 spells CANQGRALAGPENEQFF. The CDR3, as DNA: TGTGCCAACCAGGGCAGGGCCTTAGCGGGGCCGGAGAATGAGCAGTTCTTC.

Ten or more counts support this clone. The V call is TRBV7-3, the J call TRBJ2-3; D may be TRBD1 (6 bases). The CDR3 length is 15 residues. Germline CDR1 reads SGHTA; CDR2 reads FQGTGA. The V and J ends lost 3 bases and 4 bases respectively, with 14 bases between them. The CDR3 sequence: CASSLGAGKADTQYF. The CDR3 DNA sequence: TGTGCCAGCAGCTTGGGGGCAGGGAAGGCAGATACGCAGTATTTT.

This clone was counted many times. In nucleotides, the CDR3 is TGCGCCAGCAGCAGAACGACAGGGTCAGAATACAATGAGCAGTTCTTC. Translated: CASSRTTGSEYNEQFF. This chain joins TRBV5-1 and TRBJ2-1; 7 nucleotides match TRBD1. With V trimmed by 4 bases and J by 4 bases, 11 bases remained unmatched. CDR1 is SGHRS and CDR2 is YFSETQ in the germline V gene. The CDR3 totals 16 residues. The whole variable domain, filled in from reference TRBV5-1 and TRBJ2-1, reads KAGVTQTPRYLIKTRGQQVTLSCSPISGHRSVSWYQQTPGQGLQFLFEYFSETQRNKGNFPGRFSGRQFSNSRSEMNVSTLELGDSALYLCASSRTTGSEYNEQFFGPGTRLTVL.

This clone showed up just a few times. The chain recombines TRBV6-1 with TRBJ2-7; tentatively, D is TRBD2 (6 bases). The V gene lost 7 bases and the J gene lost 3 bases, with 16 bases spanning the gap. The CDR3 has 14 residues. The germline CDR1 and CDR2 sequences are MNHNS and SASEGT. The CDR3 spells CASTHRGGNYEQYF. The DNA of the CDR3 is TGTGCCAGCACCCATAGGGGCGGGAACTACGAGCAGTACTTC.

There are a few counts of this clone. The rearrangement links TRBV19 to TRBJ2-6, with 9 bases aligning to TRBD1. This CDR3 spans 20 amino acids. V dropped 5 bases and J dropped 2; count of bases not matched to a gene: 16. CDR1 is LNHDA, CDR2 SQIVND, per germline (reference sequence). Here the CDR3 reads CASSLRGPGQGVTGANVLTF. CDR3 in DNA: TGTGCCAGTAGTCTAAGGGGACCGGGACAGGGAGTCACTGGGGCCAACGTCCTGACTTTC.

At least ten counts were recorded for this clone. Written as DNA, the CDR3 is TGTGCCAGCAGCGTAGCTGGGGGGGTGGATACGCAGTATTTT. It is translated as CASSVAGGVDTQYF. The V and J genes are TRBV9 and TRBJ2-3; 7 nucleotides align to TRBD2. CDR3 length: 14 amino acids. V was pared by 0 bases and J by 6 bases, with 4 bases of the junction left unmatched. Germline lookup yields CDR1 SGDLS and CDR2 YYNGEE.

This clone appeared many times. The CDR3 nucleotides are TGTGCCAGCAGTTTTTCCACAGATACGCAGTATTTT. Its protein is CASSFSTDTQYF. This chain uses TRBV27 with TRBJ2-3, with D unresolved. Germline assignment: CDR1 MNHEY and CDR2 SMNVEV (reference sequence). This CDR3 contains 12 residues. The V end was cut by 3 bases, the J end by 2 bases, with 3 bases between.

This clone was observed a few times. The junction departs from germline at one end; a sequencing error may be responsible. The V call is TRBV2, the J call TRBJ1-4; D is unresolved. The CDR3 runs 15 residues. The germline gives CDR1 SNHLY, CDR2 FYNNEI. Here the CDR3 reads CASSESQPTNERLFF. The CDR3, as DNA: TGTGCCAGCAGTGAGTCGCAGCCAACTAATGAAAGACTGTTTTTT.

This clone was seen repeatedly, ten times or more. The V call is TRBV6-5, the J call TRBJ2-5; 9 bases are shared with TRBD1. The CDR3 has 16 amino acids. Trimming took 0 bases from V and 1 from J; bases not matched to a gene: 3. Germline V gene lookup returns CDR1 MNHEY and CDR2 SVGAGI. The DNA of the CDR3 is TGTGCCAGCAGTTACTCGACGACAGGGGGCCAAGAGACCCAGTACTTC. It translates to CASSYSTTGGQETQYF.

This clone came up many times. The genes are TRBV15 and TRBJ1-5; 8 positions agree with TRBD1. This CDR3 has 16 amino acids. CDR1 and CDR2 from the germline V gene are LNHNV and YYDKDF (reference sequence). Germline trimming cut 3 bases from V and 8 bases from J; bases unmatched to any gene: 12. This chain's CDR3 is CATSRVFTGGLKPQHF. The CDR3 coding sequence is TGTGCCACCAGCAGGGTTTTTACAGGGGGATTGAAGCCCCAGCATTTT.

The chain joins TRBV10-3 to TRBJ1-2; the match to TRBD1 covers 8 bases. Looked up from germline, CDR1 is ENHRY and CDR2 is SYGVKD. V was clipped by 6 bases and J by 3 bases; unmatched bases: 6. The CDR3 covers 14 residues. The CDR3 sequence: CAIRPGTGDYGYTF. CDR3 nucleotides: TGTGCCATCAGGCCCGGGACAGGAGACTATGGCTACACCTTC.

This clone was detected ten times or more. This CDR3 reads CASGGVPYGYTF. CDR3 bases: TGTGCCAGCGGGGGAGTCCCCTATGGCTACACCTTC. The V gene is TRBV27, the J gene TRBJ1-2, with D maybe TRBD1 (5 bases). The germline V gene has CDR1 MNHEY and CDR2 SMNVEV (reference sequence). This CDR3 spans 12 amino acids. Trimming cost V 8 bases and J 4 bases, with 11 bases left between them.

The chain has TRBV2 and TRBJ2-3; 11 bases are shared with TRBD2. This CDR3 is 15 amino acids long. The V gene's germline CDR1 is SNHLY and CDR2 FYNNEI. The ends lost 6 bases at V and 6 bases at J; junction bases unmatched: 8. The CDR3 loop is CASRELAGGGDTQYF. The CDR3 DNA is TGTGCCAGCAGGGAGTTAGCGGGGGGGGGCGATACGCAGTATTTT.